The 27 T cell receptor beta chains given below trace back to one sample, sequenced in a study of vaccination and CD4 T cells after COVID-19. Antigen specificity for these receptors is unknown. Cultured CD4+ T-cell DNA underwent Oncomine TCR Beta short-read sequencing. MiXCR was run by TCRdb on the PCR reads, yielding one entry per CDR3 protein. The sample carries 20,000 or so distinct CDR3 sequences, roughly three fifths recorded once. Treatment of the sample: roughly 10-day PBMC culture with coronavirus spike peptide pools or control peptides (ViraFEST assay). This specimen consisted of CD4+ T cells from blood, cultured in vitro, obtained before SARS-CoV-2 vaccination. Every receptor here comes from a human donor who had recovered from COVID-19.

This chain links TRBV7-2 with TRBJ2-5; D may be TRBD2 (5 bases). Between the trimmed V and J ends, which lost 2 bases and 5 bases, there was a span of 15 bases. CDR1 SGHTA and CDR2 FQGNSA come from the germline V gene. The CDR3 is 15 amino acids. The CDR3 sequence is CASSLPSGNMETQYF. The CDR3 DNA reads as TGTGCCAGCAGCTTACCCTCCGGGAATATGGAGACCCAGTACTTC.

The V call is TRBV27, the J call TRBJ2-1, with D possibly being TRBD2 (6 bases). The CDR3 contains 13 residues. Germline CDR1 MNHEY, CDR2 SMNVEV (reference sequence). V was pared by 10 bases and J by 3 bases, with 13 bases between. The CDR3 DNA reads TGTGCCACTAGGACTACGAACTACAATGAGCAGTTCTTC. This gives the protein CATRTTNYNEQFF.

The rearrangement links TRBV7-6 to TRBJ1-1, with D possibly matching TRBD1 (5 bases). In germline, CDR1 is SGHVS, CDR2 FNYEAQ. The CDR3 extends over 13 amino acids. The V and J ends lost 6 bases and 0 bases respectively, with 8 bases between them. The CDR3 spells CASRPGLNTEAFF. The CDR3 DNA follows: TGTGCCAGCAGACCGGGGCTGAACACTGAAGCTTTCTTT.

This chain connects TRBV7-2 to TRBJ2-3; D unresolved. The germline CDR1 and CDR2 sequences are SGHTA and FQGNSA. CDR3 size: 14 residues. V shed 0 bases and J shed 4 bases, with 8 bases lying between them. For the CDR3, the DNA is TGTGCCAGCAGCTTAGCCAAAAACGCAGATACGCAGTATTTT. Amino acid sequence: CASSLAKNADTQYF.

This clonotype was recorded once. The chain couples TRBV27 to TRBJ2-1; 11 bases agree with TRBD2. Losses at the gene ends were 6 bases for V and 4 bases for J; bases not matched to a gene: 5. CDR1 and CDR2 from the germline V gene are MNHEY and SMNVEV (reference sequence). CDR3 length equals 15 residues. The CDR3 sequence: CASRAGTSGYNEQFF. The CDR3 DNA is TGTGCCAGCAGGGCCGGGACTAGCGGTTACAATGAGCAGTTCTTC.

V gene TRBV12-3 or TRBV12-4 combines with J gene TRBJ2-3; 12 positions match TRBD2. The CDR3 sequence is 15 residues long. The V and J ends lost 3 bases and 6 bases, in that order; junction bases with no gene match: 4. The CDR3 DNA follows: TGTGCCAGCAGTTTCCTAGCGGGGGGGAGGGATACGCAGTATTTT. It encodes CASSFLAGGRDTQYF.

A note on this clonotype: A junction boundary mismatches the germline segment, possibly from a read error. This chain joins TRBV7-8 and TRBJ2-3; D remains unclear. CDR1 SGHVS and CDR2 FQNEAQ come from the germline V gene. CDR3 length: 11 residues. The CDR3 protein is CASSLGQRLAF. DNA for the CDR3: TGTGCCAGCAGCTTAGGGCAGCGCCTCGCTTTT.

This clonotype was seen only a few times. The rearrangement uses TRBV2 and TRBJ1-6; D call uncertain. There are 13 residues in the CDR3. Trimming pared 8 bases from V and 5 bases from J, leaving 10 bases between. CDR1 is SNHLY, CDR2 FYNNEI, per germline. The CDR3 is CASRTSDNSPLHF. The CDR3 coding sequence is TGTGCCAGCCGGACGTCCGATAATTCACCCCTCCACTTT.

CDR3 nucleotide sequence: TGTGCCAGTAGTACCCGCGGGAGGCCGGCCTACGAGCAGTACTTC. Protein sequence: CASSTRGRPAYEQYF. The rearrangement links TRBV19 to TRBJ2-7; TRBD2 agrees at 8 bases. Germline V gene sequence: CDR1 LNHDA, CDR2 SQIVND (reference sequence). Germline trimming cut 4 bases from V and 2 bases from J; bases unmatched to any gene: 7. The CDR3 totals 15 residues.

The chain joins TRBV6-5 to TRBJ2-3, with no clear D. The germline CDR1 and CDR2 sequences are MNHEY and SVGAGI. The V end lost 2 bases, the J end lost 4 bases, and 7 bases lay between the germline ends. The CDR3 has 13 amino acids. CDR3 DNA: TGTGCCAGCAGTTACGGCACCCCAGATACGCAGTATTTT. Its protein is CASSYGTPDTQYF.

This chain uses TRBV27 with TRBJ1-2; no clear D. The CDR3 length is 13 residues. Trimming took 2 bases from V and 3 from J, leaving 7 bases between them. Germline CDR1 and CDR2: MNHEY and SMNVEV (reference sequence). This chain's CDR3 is CASSLKVDYGYTF. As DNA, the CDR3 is TGTGCCAGCAGTTTAAAGGTTGACTATGGCTACACCTTC.

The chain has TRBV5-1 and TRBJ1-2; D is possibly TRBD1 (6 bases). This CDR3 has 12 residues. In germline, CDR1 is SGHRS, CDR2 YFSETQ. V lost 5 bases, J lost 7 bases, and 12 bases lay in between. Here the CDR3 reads CASRTGRGGYTF. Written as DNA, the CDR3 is TGCGCCAGCAGGACAGGCCGTGGTGGCTACACCTTC. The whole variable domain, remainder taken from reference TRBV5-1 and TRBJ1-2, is KAGVTQTPRYLIKTRGQQVTLSCSPISGHRSVSWYQQTPGQGLQFLFEYFSETQRNKGNFPGRFSGRQFSNSRSEMNVSTLELGDSALYLCASRTGRGGYTFGSGTRLTVV.

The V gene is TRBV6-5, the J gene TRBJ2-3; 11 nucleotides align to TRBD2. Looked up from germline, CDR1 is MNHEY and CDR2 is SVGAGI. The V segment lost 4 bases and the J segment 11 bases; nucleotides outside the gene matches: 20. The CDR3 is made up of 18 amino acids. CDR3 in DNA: TGTGCCAGCAGTTCACTAAGACCCCTCATAGCGGGAGGGACCCAGCAGTATTTT. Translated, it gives CASSSLRPLIAGGTQQYF.

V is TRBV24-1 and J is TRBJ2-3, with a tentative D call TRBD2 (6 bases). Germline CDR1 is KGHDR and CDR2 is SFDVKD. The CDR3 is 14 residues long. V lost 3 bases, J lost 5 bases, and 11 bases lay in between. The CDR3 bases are TGTGCCACCAGTGATCTGGGGACTGGAGATACGCAGTATTTT. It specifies CATSDLGTGDTQYF.

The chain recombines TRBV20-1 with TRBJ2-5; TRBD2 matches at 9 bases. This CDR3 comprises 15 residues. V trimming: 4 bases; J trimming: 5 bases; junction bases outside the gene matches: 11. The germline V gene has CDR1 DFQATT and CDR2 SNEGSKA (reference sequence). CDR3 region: CSANIAGELSETQYF. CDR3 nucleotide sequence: TGCAGTGCTAACATAGCGGGAGAGCTTTCGGAGACCCAGTACTTC.

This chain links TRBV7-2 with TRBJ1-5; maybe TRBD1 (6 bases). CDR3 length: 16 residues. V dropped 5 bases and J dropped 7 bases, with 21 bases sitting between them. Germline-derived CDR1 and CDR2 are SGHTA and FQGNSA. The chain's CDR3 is CASSPSRGGRSQPQHF. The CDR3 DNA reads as TGTGCCAGCAGCCCAAGTAGGGGGGGGCGCTCCCAGCCCCAGCATTTT.

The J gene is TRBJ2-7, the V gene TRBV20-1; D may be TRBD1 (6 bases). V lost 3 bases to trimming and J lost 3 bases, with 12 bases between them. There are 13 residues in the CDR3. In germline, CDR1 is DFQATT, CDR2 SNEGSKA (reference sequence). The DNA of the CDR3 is TGCAGTGCTAGTCAGGGGACCGGCTACGAGCAGTACTTC. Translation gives CSASQGTGYEQYF.

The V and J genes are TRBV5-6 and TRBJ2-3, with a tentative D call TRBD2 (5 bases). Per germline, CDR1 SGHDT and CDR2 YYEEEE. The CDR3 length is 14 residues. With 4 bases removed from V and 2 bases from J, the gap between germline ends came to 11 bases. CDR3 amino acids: CASSIRGYTDTQYF. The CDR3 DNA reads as TGTGCCAGCAGCATACGGGGTTACACAGATACGCAGTATTTT.

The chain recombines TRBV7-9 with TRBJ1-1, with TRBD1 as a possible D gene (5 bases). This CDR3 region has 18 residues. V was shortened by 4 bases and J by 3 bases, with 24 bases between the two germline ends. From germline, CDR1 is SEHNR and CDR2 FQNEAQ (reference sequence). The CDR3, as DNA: TGTGCCAGCAGCTCCACAGCCGGGTCAAGGTGGGGGGACACTGAAGCTTTCTTT. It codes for CASSSTAGSRWGDTEAFF.

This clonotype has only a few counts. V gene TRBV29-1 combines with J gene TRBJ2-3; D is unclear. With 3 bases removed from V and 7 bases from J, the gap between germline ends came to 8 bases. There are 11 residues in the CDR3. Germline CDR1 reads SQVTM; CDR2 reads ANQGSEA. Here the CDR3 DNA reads TGCAGCGTTGAGGCTGACCATACGCAGTATTTT. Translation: CSVEADHTQYF.

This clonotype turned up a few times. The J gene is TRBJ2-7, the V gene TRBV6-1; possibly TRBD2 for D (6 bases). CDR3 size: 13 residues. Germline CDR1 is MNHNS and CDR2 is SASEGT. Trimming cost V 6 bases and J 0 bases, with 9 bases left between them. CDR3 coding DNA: TGTGCCAGCAGAAACGGGGGCTCCTACGAGCAGTACTTC. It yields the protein CASRNGGSYEQYF.

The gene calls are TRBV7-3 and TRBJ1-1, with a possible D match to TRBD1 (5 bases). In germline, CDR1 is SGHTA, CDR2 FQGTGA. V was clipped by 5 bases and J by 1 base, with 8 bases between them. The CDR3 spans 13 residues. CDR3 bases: TGTGCCAGCAGCAGACAGAGGAACACTGAAGCTTTCTTT. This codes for CASSRQRNTEAFF.

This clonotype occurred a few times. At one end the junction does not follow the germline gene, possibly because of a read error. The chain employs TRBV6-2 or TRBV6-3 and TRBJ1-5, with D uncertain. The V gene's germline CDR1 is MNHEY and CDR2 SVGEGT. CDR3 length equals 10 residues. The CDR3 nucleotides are TGCCAGACCGACCCTGGGCCCCAGCATTTT. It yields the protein CQTDPGPQHF.

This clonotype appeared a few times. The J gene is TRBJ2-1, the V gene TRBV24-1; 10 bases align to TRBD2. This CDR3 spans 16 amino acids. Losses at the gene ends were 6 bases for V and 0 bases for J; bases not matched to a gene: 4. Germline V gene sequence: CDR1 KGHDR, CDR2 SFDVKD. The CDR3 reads CATSKSGRASYNEQFF. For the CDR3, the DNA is TGTGCCACCAGTAAGAGCGGGAGGGCCTCCTACAATGAGCAGTTCTTC.

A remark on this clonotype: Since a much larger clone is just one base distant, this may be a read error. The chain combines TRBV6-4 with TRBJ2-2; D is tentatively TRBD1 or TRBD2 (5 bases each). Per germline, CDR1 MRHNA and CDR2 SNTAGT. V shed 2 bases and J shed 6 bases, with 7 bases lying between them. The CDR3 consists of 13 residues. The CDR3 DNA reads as TGTGCCAGCAGTGACAGGGACGCCGGGGAGCTGTTTTTT. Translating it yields CASSDRDAGELFF.

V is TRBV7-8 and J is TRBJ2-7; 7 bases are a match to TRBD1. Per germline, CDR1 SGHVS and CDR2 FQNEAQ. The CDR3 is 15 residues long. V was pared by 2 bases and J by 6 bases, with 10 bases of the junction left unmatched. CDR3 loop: CASSLLLTKGAEQYF. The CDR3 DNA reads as TGTGCCAGCAGCTTATTACTAACAAAGGGGGCCGAGCAGTACTTC.

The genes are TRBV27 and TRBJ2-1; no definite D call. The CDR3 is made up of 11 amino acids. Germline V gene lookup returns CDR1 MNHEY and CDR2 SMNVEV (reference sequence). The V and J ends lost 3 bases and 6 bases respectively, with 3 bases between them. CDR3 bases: TGTGCCAGCAGTTTGAGCAATGAGCAGTTCTTC. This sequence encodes CASSLSNEQFF.